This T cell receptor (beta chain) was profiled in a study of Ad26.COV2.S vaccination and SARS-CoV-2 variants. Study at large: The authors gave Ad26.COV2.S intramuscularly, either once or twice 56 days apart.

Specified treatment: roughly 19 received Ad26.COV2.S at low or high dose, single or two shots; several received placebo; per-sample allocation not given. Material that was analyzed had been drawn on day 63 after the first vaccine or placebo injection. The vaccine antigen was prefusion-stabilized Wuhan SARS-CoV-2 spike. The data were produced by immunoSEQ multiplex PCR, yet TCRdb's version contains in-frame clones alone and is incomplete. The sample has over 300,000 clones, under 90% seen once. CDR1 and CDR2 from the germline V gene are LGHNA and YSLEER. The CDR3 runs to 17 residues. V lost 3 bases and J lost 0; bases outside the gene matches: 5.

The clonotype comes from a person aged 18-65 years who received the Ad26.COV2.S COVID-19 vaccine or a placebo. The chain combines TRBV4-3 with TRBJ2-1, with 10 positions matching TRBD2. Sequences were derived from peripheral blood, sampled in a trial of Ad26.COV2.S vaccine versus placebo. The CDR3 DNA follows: TGCGCCAGCAGCCAGCAAGCGGGGGGGCGCTCCTACAATGAGCAGTTCTTC. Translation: CASSQQAGGRSYNEQFF.